A single sample is the source of the 18 T cell receptor beta chains below, sequenced in a study of T cells in Graves' hyperthyroidism and ophthalmopathy. TCR beta CDR3 regions were amplified from RNA transcripts. TCR CDR3 underwent first-round RT-PCR with the HTBI primer set. TCRdb passed the multiplex PCR reads through MiXCR, listing each CDR3 protein once. The table lists some 600,000 distinct CDR3 sequences, about 15% of them singletons. Sample: blood. All receptors derive from a woman in her 30s with Graves' hyperthyroidism that later progressed to Graves' ophthalmopathy.

This clonotype has at least ten counts. The J gene is TRBJ2-3, the V gene TRBV12-3 or TRBV12-4; D is uncertain. V was cut by 6 bases and J by 6 bases, with 13 bases left in between. CDR3 length equals 13 residues. The CDR3 DNA reads as TGTGCCAGCAGCTCGCCCGACGGGGATACGCAGTATTTT. It encodes CASSSPDGDTQYF.

At least ten counts were recorded for this clonotype. The gene calls are TRBV7-2 and TRBJ2-1, with D possibly called TRBD1 or TRBD2 (6 bases each). CDR1 is SGHTA, CDR2 FQGNSA, per germline. V was clipped by 3 bases and J by 3 bases, with 12 bases between them. The CDR3 length is 15 residues. In nucleotides, the CDR3 is TGTGCCAGCAGCTTCGGGGGCCCGGTCTACAATGAGCAGTTCTTC. Protein: CASSFGGPVYNEQFF.

There are many counts of this clonotype. The V and J genes are TRBV6-1 and TRBJ1-1; D is possibly TRBD1 (6 bases). CDR1 MNHNS and CDR2 SASEGT come from the germline V gene. This CDR3 is built from 15 residues. Trimming shortened V by 5 bases and J by 1 base, and 14 bases separated the two germline ends. The CDR3 region has the DNA TGTGCCAGCAGTCCATACTTGGGGGCGAACACTGAAGCTTTCTTT. Its translation is CASSPYLGANTEAFF.

This clonotype was found many times. The genes are TRBV7-3 and TRBJ2-7; a weak D match, TRBD1 (6 bases). With 2 bases removed from V and 5 bases from J, the gap between germline ends came to 10 bases. The length of the CDR3 is 13 residues. The germline gives CDR1 SGHTA, CDR2 FQGTGA. This chain's CDR3 is CASSLAGDHEQYF. CDR3 DNA sequence: TGTGCCAGCAGCTTAGCAGGGGACCACGAGCAGTACTTC.

Ten or more counts support this clonotype. The V call is TRBV6-2 or TRBV6-3, the J call TRBJ2-5; 12 bases fit TRBD1. Germline V gives CDR1 MNHEY, CDR2 SVGEGT. V lost 4 bases to trimming and J lost 5 bases; unmatched junction nucleotides: 8. There are 16 residues in the CDR3. The CDR3 protein is CASSSRDRGLWETQYF. CDR3 nucleotide sequence: TGTGCCAGCAGTTCGCGGGACAGGGGGCTTTGGGAGACCCAGTACTTC.

This clonotype was seen a handful of times. This chain joins TRBV5-4 and TRBJ1-1; no firm D call. The V end lost 0 bases, the J end lost 1 base, and 7 bases lay between the germline ends. CDR3 size: 14 residues. Germline CDR1 is SGHNT and CDR2 is YYREEE (reference sequence). CDR3 region: CASSLGESNTEAFF. The CDR3 region has the DNA TGTGCCAGCAGCTTGGGAGAATCGAACACTGAAGCTTTCTTT.

V and J are TRBV6-1 and TRBJ1-1; D gene unclear. Trimming took off 6 bases at V and 1 base at J, with 9 bases between the two ends. The CDR3 is 13 amino acids. Per the germline V gene, CDR1 is MNHNS and CDR2 is SASEGT. For the CDR3, the DNA is TGTGCCAGCAGATCACGTCCGAACACTGAAGCTTTCTTT. Translating it yields CASRSRPNTEAFF.

This clonotype was counted between two and nine times. V gene TRBV7-9 combines with J gene TRBJ2-3, with D hard to call. Germline V gives CDR1 SEHNR, CDR2 FQNEAQ (reference sequence). V was cut by 5 bases and J by 5 bases, with 14 bases left in between. The CDR3 totals 14 residues. DNA of the CDR3: TGTGCCAGCAGCCTCGCCATGCCCGGAGATACGCAGTATTTT. Protein sequence: CASSLAMPGDTQYF.

This clonotype was detected ten times or more. The DNA for the CDR3 is TGTGCCAGCAGTCTGACTAGCGTTACAAGTAAGGGGCAGTACTTC. Translated: CASSLTSVTSKGQYF. The chain carries TRBV12-3 or TRBV12-4 and TRBJ2-7; 8 nucleotides match TRBD2. The CDR3 is 15 residues long. J was trimmed by 9 bases and V by 5 bases; bases with no gene match: 15.

The chain couples TRBV6-1 to TRBJ1-2, with 7 bases identical to TRBD1. CDR1 is MNHNS and CDR2 is SASEGT in the germline V gene. V shed 8 bases, J shed 5 bases, and the junction held 14 bases outside the gene matches. The CDR3 contains 15 residues. The CDR3 is CASSPGPGGEYGYTF. The CDR3 DNA follows: TGTGCCAGCTCCCCGGGGCCAGGGGGGGAGTATGGCTACACCTTC.

Regarding this clonotype: Germline is not matched at one junction end, which may reflect a read error. The V call is TRBV18, the J call TRBJ2-6; D possibly matches TRBD1 or TRBD2 (6 bases each). Per germline, CDR1 KGHSH and CDR2 LQKENI. The length of the CDR3 is 16 residues. The CDR3 protein is CVSSPPGAGGANVLTF. In DNA form, the CDR3 reads TGTGTCAGCTCACCACCGGGGGCAGGAGGGGCCAACGTCCTGACTTTC. Using reference TRBV18 and TRBJ2-6 for the parts outside the CDR3, the full variable domain is NAGVMQNPRHLVRRRGQEARLRCSPMKGHSHVYWYRQLPEEGLKFMVYLQKENIIDESGMPKERFSAEFPKEGPSILRIQQVVRGDSAAYFCVSSPPGAGGANVLTFGAGSRLTVL.

At least ten counts were recorded for this clonotype. The CDR3 region is CASSPDYRVETQYF. CDR3 nucleotide sequence: TGTGCCAGCAGCCCCGACTACAGGGTTGAGACCCAGTACTTC. V and J are TRBV9 and TRBJ2-5, with TRBD1 as a possible D gene (6 bases). Per germline, CDR1 SGDLS and CDR2 YYNGEE. The CDR3 loop spans 14 amino acids. Trimming stripped 4 bases from V and 5 bases from J, with 15 bases between.

This clonotype came up many times. This chain links TRBV7-8 with TRBJ2-7, with a tentative D call TRBD2 (5 bases). There are 15 residues in the CDR3. The V and J ends lost 5 bases and 4 bases respectively, with 18 bases between them. The V gene's germline CDR1 is SGHVS and CDR2 FQNEAQ. CDR3 in DNA: TGTGCCAGCAGCAAGGGTGCGGGTCTTACGTACGAGCAGTACTTC. It yields the protein CASSKGAGLTYEQYF.

There are many counts of this clonotype. This rearrangement joins TRBV12-3 or TRBV12-4 to TRBJ2-5, with no clear D. Trimming pared 11 bases from V and 13 bases from J, leaving 17 bases between. This CDR3 comprises 10 residues. CDR3 DNA sequence: TGTGCCCCGCATCCGGCGTACCCGTACTTC. It specifies CAPHPAYPYF.

This clonotype was found many times. The chain has TRBV27 and TRBJ2-1; the D gene is possibly TRBD2 (6 bases). Germline loops: CDR1 MNHEY, CDR2 SMNVEV (reference sequence). CDR3 length equals 14 residues. The V gene lost 4 bases and the J gene lost 2 bases, with 9 bases spanning the gap. As DNA, the CDR3 is TGTGCCAGCAGTTCACCGGGAGCCTACAATGAGCAGTTCTTC. Translating gives CASSSPGAYNEQFF.

This clonotype was detected ten times or more. This chain connects TRBV11-2 to TRBJ2-7, with D unresolved. This CDR3 has 17 amino acids. V lost 3 bases and J lost 0, with 18 bases in between. Looked up from germline, CDR1 is SGHAT and CDR2 is FQNNGV. Here the CDR3 DNA reads TGTGCCAGCAGCTTGTCCGATCCAGCGAGCTACTCCTACGAGCAGTACTTC. Its protein product is CASSLSDPASYSYEQYF.

This clonotype was recorded a few times. The rearrangement links TRBV20-1 to TRBJ2-7; perhaps TRBD2 as D (5 bases). V lost 6 bases to trimming and J lost 0 bases, with 12 bases between them. CDR1 and CDR2 (germline): DFQATT, SNEGSKA (reference sequence). The CDR3 is made up of 13 amino acids. The CDR3 DNA sequence: TGCAGTGCCCCGGACTTCCTCTCCTACGAGCAGTACTTC. The encoded protein is CSAPDFLSYEQYF.

This clonotype was seen ten or more times. The chain joins TRBV4-2 to TRBJ2-7; no definite D call. Trimming left V 0 bases short and J 1 base short, with 13 bases between. CDR1 LGHNA and CDR2 YNFKEQ come from the germline V gene. The CDR3 is 16 amino acids. For the CDR3, the DNA is TGTGCCAGCAGCCAAGATAGATCGGGTCCATCCTACGAGCAGTACTTC. It is translated as CASSQDRSGPSYEQYF.